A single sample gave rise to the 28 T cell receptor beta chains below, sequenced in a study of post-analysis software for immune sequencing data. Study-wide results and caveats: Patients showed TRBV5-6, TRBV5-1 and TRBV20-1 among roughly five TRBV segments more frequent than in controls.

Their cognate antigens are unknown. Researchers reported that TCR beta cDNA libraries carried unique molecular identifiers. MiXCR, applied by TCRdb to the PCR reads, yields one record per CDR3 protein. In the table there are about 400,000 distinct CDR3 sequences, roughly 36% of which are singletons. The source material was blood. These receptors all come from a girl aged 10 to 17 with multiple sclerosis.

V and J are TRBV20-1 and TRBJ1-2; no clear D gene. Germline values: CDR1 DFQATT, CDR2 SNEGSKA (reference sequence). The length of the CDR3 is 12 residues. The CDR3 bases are TGCAGGGCTCCTCACCTTAACTATGGCTACACCTTC. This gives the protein CRAPHLNYGYTF.

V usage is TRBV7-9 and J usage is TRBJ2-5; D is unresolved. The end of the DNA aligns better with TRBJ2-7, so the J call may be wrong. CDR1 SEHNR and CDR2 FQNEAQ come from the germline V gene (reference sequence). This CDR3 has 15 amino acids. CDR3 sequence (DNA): TGTGCCAGCAGCTTAGTTATGAACATAACCTACGAGCAGTACTTC. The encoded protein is CASSLVMNITYEQYF.

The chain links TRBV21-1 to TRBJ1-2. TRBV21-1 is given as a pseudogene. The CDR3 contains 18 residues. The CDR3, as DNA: TGTGCCAGCAGCAAAGAAGGTTGGATGCAGATTTATAACTATGGCTACACCTTC. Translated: CASSKEGWMQIYNYGYTF.

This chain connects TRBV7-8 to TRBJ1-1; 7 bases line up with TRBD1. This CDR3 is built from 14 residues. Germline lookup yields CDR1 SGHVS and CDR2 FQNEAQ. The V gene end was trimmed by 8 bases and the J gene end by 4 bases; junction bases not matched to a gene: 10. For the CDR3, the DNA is TGTGCCAGCGGGACAGTATCGCCACCCACTGAAGCTTTCTTT. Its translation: CASGTVSPPTEAFF.

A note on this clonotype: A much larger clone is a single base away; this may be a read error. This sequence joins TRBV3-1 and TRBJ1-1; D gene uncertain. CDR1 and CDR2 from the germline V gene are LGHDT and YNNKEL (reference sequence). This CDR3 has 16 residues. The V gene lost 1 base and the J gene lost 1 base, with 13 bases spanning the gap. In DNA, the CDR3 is TGTGCCAGCAGCCAAGCATTTCTCGGCAGGAACACTGAAGCTTTCTTT. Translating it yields CASSQAFLGRNTEAFF. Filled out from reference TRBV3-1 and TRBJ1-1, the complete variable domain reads DTAVSQTPKYLVTQMGNDKSIKCEQNLGHDTMYWYKQDSKKFLKIMFSYNNKELIINETVPNRFSPKSPDKAHLNLHINSLELGDSAVYFCASSQAFLGRNTEAFFGQGTRLTVV.

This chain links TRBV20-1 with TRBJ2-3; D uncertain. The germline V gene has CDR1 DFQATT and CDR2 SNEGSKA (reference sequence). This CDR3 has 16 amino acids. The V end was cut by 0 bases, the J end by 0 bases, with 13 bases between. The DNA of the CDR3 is TGCAGTGCTAGAGATGCTGGAGAGGCTAGCACAGATACGCAGTATTTT. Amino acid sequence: CSARDAGEASTDTQYF.

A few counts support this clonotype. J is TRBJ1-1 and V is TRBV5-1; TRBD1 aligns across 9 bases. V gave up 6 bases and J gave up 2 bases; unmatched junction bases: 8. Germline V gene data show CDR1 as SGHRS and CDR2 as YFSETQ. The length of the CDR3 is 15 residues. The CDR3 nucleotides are TGCGCCAGCAAGGGATTGACAGGGGGTAACACTGAAGCTTTCTTT. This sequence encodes CASKGLTGGNTEAFF.

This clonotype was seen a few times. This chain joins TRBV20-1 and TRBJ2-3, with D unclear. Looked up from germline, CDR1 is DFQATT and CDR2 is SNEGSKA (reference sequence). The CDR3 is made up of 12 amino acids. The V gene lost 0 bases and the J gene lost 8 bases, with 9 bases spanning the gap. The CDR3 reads CSAREQPGTQYF. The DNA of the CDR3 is TGCAGTGCTAGAGAACAGCCGGGTACGCAGTATTTT.

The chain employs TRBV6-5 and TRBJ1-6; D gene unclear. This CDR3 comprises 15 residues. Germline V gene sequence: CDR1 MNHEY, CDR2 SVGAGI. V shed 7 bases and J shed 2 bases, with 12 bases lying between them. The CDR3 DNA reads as TGTGCCAGCAACCCGGGATGGACCTATAATTCACCCCTCCACTTT. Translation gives CASNPGWTYNSPLHF.

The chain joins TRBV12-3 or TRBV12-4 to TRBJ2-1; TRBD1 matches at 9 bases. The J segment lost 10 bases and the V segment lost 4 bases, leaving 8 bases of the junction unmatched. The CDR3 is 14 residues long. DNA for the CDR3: TGTGCCAGCAGTTCCCTTACAGGGGGCCTAGAGCAGTTCTTC. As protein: CASSSLTGGLEQFF.

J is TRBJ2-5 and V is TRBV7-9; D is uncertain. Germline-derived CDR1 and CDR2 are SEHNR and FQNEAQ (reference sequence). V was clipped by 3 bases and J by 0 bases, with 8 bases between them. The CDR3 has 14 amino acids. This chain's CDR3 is CASSLVRYQETQYF. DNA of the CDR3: TGTGCCAGCAGCTTGGTCCGGTACCAAGAGACCCAGTACTTC.

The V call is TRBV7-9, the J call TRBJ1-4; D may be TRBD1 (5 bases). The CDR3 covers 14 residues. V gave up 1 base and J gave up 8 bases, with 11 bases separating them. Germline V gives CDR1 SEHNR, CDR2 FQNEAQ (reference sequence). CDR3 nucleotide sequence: TGTGCCAGCAGCTTAGAGGGGATCGGGGAAAAACTGTTTTTT. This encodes CASSLEGIGEKLFF.

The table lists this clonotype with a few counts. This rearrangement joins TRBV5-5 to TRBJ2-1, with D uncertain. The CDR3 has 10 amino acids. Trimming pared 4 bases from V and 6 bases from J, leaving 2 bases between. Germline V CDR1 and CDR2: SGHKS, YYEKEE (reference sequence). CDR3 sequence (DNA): TGTGCCAGCAGCACCAATGAGCAGTTCTTC. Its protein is CASSTNEQFF.

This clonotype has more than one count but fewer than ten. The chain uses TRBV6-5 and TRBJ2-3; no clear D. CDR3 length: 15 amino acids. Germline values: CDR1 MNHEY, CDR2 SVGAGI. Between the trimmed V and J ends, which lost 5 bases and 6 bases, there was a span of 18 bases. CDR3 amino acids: CASSLSLGSKDTQYF. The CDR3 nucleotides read TGTGCCAGCAGTCTGTCCCTCGGTAGTAAGGATACGCAGTATTTT.

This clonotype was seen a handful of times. The CDR3 is CASSQDEQGRGYTF. For the CDR3, the DNA is TGTGCCAGCAGCCAAGATGAGCAGGGGAGGGGCTACACCTTC. The chain is built from TRBV3-1 and TRBJ1-2, with D maybe TRBD1 (6 bases). CDR1 LGHDT and CDR2 YNNKEL come from the germline V gene (reference sequence). Trimming cost V 0 bases and J 8 bases, with 13 bases left between them. The CDR3 consists of 14 residues. The entire variable domain, with the rest obtained from reference TRBV3-1 and TRBJ1-2, is as follows: DTAVSQTPKYLVTQMGNDKSIKCEQNLGHDTMYWYKQDSKKFLKIMFSYNNKELIINETVPNRFSPKSPDKAHLNLHINSLELGDSAVYFCASSQDEQGRGYTFGSGTRLTVV.

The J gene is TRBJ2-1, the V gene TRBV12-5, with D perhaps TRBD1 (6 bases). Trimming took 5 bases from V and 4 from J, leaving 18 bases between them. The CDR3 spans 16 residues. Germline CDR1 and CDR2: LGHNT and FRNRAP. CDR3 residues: CASGLAQGRPYNEQFF. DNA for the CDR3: TGTGCTAGTGGTCTCGCCCAGGGGCGCCCTTACAATGAGCAGTTCTTC. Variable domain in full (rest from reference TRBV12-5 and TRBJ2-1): DARVTQTPRHKVTEMGQEVTMRCQPILGHNTVFWYRQTMMQGLELLAYFRNRAPLDDSGMPKDRFSAEMPDATLATLKIQPSEPRDSAVYFCASGLAQGRPYNEQFFGPGTRLTVL.

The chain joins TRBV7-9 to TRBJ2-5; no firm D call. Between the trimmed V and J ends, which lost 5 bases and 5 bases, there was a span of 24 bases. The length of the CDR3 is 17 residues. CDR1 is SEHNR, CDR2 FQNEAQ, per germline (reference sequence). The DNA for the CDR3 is TGTGCCAGCAGCACAATCGGCGTTGGGCCCCGGCGGGAGACCCAGTACTTC. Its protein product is CASSTIGVGPRRETQYF.

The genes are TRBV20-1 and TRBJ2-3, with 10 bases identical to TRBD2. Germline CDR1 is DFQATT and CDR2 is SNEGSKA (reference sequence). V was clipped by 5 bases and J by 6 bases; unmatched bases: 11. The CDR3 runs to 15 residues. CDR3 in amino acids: CSAPDRSGGADTQYF. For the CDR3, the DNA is TGCAGTGCTCCCGACCGAAGCGGGGGGGCCGATACGCAGTATTTT.

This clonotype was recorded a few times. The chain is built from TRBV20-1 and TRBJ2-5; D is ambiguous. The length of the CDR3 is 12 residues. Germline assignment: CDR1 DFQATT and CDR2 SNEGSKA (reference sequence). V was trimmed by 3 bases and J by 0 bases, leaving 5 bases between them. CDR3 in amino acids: CSASGYQETQYF. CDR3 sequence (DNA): TGCAGTGCTAGCGGTTACCAAGAGACCCAGTACTTC.

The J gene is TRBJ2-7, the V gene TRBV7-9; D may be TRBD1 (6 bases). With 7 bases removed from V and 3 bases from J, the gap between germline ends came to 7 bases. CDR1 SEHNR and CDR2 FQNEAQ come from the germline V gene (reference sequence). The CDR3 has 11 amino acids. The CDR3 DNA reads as TGTGCCAGCACACAGGGCTACGAGCAGTACTTC. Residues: CASTQGYEQYF. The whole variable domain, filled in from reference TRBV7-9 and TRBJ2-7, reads DTGVSQNPRHKITKRGQNVTFRCDPISEHNRLYWYRQTLGQGPEFLTYFQNEAQLEKSRLLSDRFSAERPKGSFSTLEIQRTEQGDSAMYLCASTQGYEQYFGPGTRLTVT.

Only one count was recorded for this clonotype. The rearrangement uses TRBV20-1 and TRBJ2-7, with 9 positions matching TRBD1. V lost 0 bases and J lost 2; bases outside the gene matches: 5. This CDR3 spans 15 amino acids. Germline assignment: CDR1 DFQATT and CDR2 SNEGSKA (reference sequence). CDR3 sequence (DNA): TGCAGTGCTAGAGATCCTGGGACAGGGCCCTACGAGCAGTACTTC. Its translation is CSARDPGTGPYEQYF.

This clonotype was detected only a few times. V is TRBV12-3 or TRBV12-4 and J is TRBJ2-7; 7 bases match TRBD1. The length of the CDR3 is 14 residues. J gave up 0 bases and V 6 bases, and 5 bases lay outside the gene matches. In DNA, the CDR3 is TGTGCCAGCAGGAGCGGACAGGACTCCTACGAGCAGTACTTC. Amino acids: CASRSGQDSYEQYF.

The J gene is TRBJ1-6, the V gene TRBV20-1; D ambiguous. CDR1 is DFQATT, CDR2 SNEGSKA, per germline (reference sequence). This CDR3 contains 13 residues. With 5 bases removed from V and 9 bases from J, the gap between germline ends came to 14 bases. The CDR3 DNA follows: TGCAGTGCTCCTTGGGTGAGCGGTTCACCCCTCCACTTT. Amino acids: CSAPWVSGSPLHF.

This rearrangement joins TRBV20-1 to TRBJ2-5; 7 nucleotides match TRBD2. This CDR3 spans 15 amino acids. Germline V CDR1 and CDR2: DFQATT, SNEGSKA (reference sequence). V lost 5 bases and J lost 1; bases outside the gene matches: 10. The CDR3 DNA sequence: TGCAGTGCTCGTCACAGCGGGGATCTCCAAGAGACCCAGTACTTC. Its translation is CSARHSGDLQETQYF.

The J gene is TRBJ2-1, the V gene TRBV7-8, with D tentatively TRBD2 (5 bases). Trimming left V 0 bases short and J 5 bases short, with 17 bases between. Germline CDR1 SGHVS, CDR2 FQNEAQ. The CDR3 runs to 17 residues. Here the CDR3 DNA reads TGTGCCAGCAGCTTAGCGCCAGCCGCCGGGAATCACAATGAGCAGTTCTTC. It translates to CASSLAPAAGNHNEQFF.

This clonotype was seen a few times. In nucleotides, the CDR3 is TGTGCCATCAGTTCTGAGCGGAGAGGGGATACGCAGTATTTT. Protein sequence: CAISSERRGDTQYF. The V call is TRBV10-3, the J call TRBJ2-3, with D possibly TRBD2 on 5 matching bases. Germline CDR1 is ENHRY and CDR2 is SYGVKD. The CDR3 consists of 14 residues. Trimming took 5 bases from V and 6 from J, leaving 15 bases between them.

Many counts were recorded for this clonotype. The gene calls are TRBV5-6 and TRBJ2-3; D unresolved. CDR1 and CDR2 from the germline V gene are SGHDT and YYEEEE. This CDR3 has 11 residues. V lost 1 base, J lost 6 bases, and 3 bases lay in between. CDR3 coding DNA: TGTGCCAGCAGCTTGAGGGATACGCAGTATTTT. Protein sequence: CASSLRDTQYF.

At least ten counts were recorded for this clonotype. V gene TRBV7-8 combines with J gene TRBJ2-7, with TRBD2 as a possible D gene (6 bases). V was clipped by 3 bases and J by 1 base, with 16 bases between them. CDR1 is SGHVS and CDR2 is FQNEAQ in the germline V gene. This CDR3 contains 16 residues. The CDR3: CASSLTANGGSYEQYF. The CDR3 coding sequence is TGTGCCAGCAGCTTGACGGCAAACGGGGGTTCCTACGAGCAGTACTTC. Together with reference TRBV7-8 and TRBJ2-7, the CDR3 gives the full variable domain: GAGVSQSPRYKVAKRGQDVALRCDPISGHVSLFWYQQALGQGPEFLTYFQNEAQLDKSGLPSDRFFAERPEGSVSTLKIQRTQQEDSAVYLCASSLTANGGSYEQYFGPGTRLTVT.